The rows below give T cell receptor beta chains drawn from one sample of a study of a mutant IDH1 vaccine in newly diagnosed glioma. TCRdb's table, derived via immunoSEQ multiplex PCR, lists solely in-frame clones and lacks some. The table lists 20,000 to 25,000 clones, about nine tenths of them singletons, with more than 5% in the top ten. No antigens are known for them. The specimen was PBMCs, collected from a glioma patient whose treatment included an IDH1 peptide vaccine. Receptors originate from a woman in her 40s with glioma. CDR3s include the opening cysteine and the closing phenylalanine or tryptophan. The D gene is left open where the match is weak. The size of a clone is reported for some rows only, either as once, few or many, or as a class for expanded clones.

J gene: TRBJ2-1; D gene: NA; V gene: TRBV6-1; clone size: NA; CDR3 protein: CASSENFTPGRRTYNEQFF; CDR3 DNA: TGTGCCAGCAGTGAAAACTTCACCCCCGGGAGAAGGACCTACAATGAGCAGTTCTTC
J gene: TRBJ2-5; D gene: NA; V gene: TRBV2; clone size: once; CDR3 protein: CASSSQGTQYF; CDR3 DNA: TGTGCCAGCAGTTCCCAAGGGACCCAGTACTTC
J gene: TRBJ2-7; D gene: NA; V gene: TRBV11-2; clone size: once; CDR3 protein: CASSLGGKGYEQYF; CDR3 DNA: TGTGCCAGCAGCTTAGGAGGGAAGGGCTACGAGCAGTACTTC
J gene: TRBJ1-1; D gene: NA; V gene: TRBV20-1; clone size: NA; CDR3 protein: CSALDDTEAFF; CDR3 DNA: TGCAGTGCCCTGGATGATACTGAAGCTTTCTTT
J gene: TRBJ2-3; D gene: TRBD2; V gene: TRBV5-1; clone size: NA; CDR3 protein: CASTPGAGDGTDTQYF; CDR3 DNA: TGCGCCAGCACCCCCGGGGCGGGGGACGGCACAGATACGCAGTATTTT
J gene: TRBJ2-3; D gene: TRBD2; V gene: TRBV10-3; clone size: NA; CDR3 protein: CAAGLAGADTQYF; CDR3 DNA: TGTGCCGCCGGACTAGCGGGGGCGGATACGCAGTATTTT
J gene: TRBJ2-7; D gene: NA; V gene: TRBV2; clone size: NA; CDR3 protein: CASSTLPMPYEQYF; CDR3 DNA: TGTGCCAGCAGCACCCTACCAATGCCCTACGAGCAGTACTTC
J gene: TRBJ2-5; D gene: NA; V gene: TRBV7-2; clone size: NA; CDR3 protein: CASSLSMTETQYF; CDR3 DNA: TGTGCCAGCAGCCTCTCCATGACAGAGACCCAGTACTTC
J gene: TRBJ2-6; D gene: NA; V gene: TRBV5-6; clone size: NA; CDR3 protein: CASSLKVSGANVLTF; CDR3 DNA: TGTGCCAGCAGCTTGAAGGTCTCTGGGGCCAACGTCCTGACTTTC
J gene: TRBJ1-6; D gene: NA; V gene: TRBV7-2; clone size: NA; CDR3 protein: CASSSGISSYNSPLHF; CDR3 DNA: TGTGCCAGCAGCTCCGGGATAAGCTCCTATAATTCACCCCTCCACTTT
J gene: TRBJ1-2; D gene: NA; V gene: TRBV7-6; clone size: NA; CDR3 protein: CASSLGGPGIGVGYTF; CDR3 DNA: TGTGCCAGCAGCTTAGGTGGCCCCGGAATAGGGGTGGGCTACACCTTC
J gene: TRBJ1-3; D gene: NA; V gene: TRBV4-1; clone size: NA; CDR3 protein: CASSQPKEAGNTIYF; CDR3 DNA: TGCGCCAGCAGCCAGCCCAAGGAGGCTGGAAACACCATATATTTT
J gene: TRBJ2-3; D gene: NA; V gene: TRBV5-6; clone size: NA; CDR3 protein: CASSFTGSDTQYF; CDR3 DNA: TGTGCCAGCAGCTTTACAGGGTCAGATACGCAGTATTTT
J gene: TRBJ2-7; D gene: NA; V gene: TRBV27; clone size: NA; CDR3 protein: CARYTIWGSADEQYF; CDR3 DNA: TGTGCCCGTTACACCATCTGGGGCTCGGCCGACGAGCAGTACTTC
J gene: TRBJ1-1; D gene: NA; V gene: TRBV27; clone size: NA; CDR3 protein: CASSFYQGNTEAFF; CDR3 DNA: TGTGCCAGCAGTTTCTATCAGGGCAACACTGAAGCTTTCTTT
J gene: TRBJ2-1; D gene: TRBD2; V gene: TRBV6-5; clone size: NA; CDR3 protein: CASSRGGRGNEQFF; CDR3 DNA: TGTGCCAGCAGTCGGGGGGGCAGAGGGAATGAGCAGTTCTTC
J gene: TRBJ2-3; D gene: TRBD2; V gene: TRBV5-1; clone size: NA; CDR3 protein: CASSSGSWTDTQYF; CDR3 DNA: TGCGCCAGCAGCAGCGGGAGTTGGACAGATACGCAGTATTTT
J gene: TRBJ1-1; D gene: NA; V gene: TRBV19; clone size: NA; CDR3 protein: CASKTRGEHKREAFF; CDR3 DNA: TGTGCCAGTAAAACGAGGGGAGAGCATAAGAGGGAAGCTTTCTTT
J gene: TRBJ1-1; D gene: NA; V gene: TRBV27; clone size: once; CDR3 protein: CASSYLHRTLNTEAFF; CDR3 DNA: TGTGCCAGCAGCTACCTTCACAGGACACTGAACACTGAAGCTTTCTTT
J gene: TRBJ2-2; D gene: TRBD1; V gene: TRBV2; clone size: NA; CDR3 protein: CASRGQGANTGELFF; CDR3 DNA: TGTGCCAGCAGGGGACAGGGGGCGAACACCGGGGAGCTGTTTTTT
J gene: TRBJ2-3; D gene: NA; V gene: TRBV6-5; clone size: once; CDR3 protein: CASSSVGNTDTQYF; CDR3 DNA: TGTGCCAGCAGCTCCGTGGGTAATACAGATACGCAGTATTTT